This is a list of T cell receptor beta chains from one sample in a study of Ad26.COV2.S vaccination and SARS-CoV-2 variants. Using immunoSEQ multiplex PCR, the repertoire was profiled, and TCRdb retains in-frame clones only, with some absent. The sample lists roughly 380,000 clones; 88% were seen once. The sequences come from peripheral blood, collected in a trial of Ad26.COV2.S vaccine versus placebo. The receptors originated from a person aged 18-65 years who received the Ad26.COV2.S COVID-19 vaccine or a placebo. CDR3s include the opening cysteine and the closing phenylalanine or tryptophan. A D gene is named only where the DNA matches it firmly. Only part of the rows carry a size: once, few, many, or a class if the clone is expanded.

abundance: .
v_gene: TRBV21-1
j_gene: TRBJ2-7
d_gene: .
CDR3nt: TGTGCCAGCAGCAAAAGAAGTAGTAGGACAGGGGTCTACGAGCAGTACTTC
CDR3aa: CASSKRSSRTGVYEQYF

abundance: .
v_gene: TRBV24-1
j_gene: TRBJ2-2
d_gene: .
CDR3nt: TGTGCCACCCCGAACACCGGGGAGCTGTTTTTT
CDR3aa: CATPNTGELFF

abundance: .
v_gene: TRBV7-9
j_gene: TRBJ2-7
d_gene: .
CDR3nt: TGTGCCAGCAGCACAAAGGACATCCCCCTGAAGGACGAGCAGTACTTC
CDR3aa: CASSTKDIPLKDEQYF

abundance: .
v_gene: TRBV25-1
j_gene: TRBJ2-1
d_gene: TRBD2
CDR3nt: TGTGCCAGCACTAGCGGGGGTTACAATGAGCAGTTCTTC
CDR3aa: CASTSGGYNEQFF

abundance: .
v_gene: TRBV4-3
j_gene: TRBJ2-5
d_gene: TRBD1
CDR3nt: TGCGCCAGCAGCCAGCAACAAACGGCAGGGGGAGAGACCCAGTACTTC
CDR3aa: CASSQQQTAGGETQYF

abundance: few
v_gene: TRBV19
j_gene: TRBJ1-3
d_gene: .
CDR3nt: TGTGCCAGTAGTACCACGGGGAGCTCTGGAAACACCATATATTTT
CDR3aa: CASSTTGSSGNTIYF

abundance: .
v_gene: TRBV19
j_gene: TRBJ1-4
d_gene: .
CDR3nt: TGTGCCAGTAGTACGGCCCTCGGTGAAAAACTGTTTTTT
CDR3aa: CASSTALGEKLFF

abundance: .
v_gene: TRBV6-5
j_gene: TRBJ2-5
d_gene: .
CDR3nt: TGTGCCAGCAGTTTGGGATTCCAAGAGACCCAGTACTTC
CDR3aa: CASSLGFQETQYF

abundance: .
v_gene: TRBV19
j_gene: TRBJ2-3
d_gene: .
CDR3nt: TGTGCCAGTAGTATCCCTCCCGATACGCAGTATTTT
CDR3aa: CASSIPPDTQYF

abundance: .
v_gene: TRBV30
j_gene: TRBJ2-2
d_gene: .
CDR3nt: TGTGCCTGGAGTTACATGGGGGGCGGGGAGCTGTTTTTT
CDR3aa: CAWSYMGGGELFF

abundance: once
v_gene: TRBV7-2
j_gene: TRBJ1-5
d_gene: .
CDR3nt: TGTGCCAGCAGCTTAACTGGGGAAGGGGCCAGCGCCCAGCATTTT
CDR3aa: CASSLTGEGASAQHF

abundance: .
v_gene: TRBV6-5
j_gene: TRBJ1-2
d_gene: .
CDR3nt: TGTGCCAGCAACGCGAACAGGGCGTCGAACACCTTC
CDR3aa: CASNANRASNTF

abundance: .
v_gene: TRBV19
j_gene: TRBJ1-2
d_gene: TRBD1
CDR3nt: TGTGCCAGTAGTGGACAGGTCTATGGCTACACCTTC
CDR3aa: CASSGQVYGYTF

abundance: once
v_gene: TRBV5-1
j_gene: TRBJ2-1
d_gene: .
CDR3nt: TGCGCCAGCAGCTTGGTCGGGGACTACAATGAGCAGTTCTTC
CDR3aa: CASSLVGDYNEQFF

abundance: .
v_gene: TRBV19
j_gene: TRBJ1-5
d_gene: TRBD1
CDR3nt: TGTGCCAGTGGGACAGGTTCTAGCAATCAGCCCCAGCATTTT
CDR3aa: CASGTGSSNQPQHF

abundance: .
v_gene: TRBV28
j_gene: TRBJ2-1
d_gene: .
CDR3nt: TGTGCCAGCAGTTTCGACAACCATAGGGGCAATGAGCAGTTCTTC
CDR3aa: CASSFDNHRGNEQFF

abundance: .
v_gene: TRBV5-4
j_gene: TRBJ2-5
d_gene: .
CDR3nt: TGTGCCAGCAGCTTAACCGGCTACCAAGAGACCCAGTACTTC
CDR3aa: CASSLTGYQETQYF

abundance: .
v_gene: TRBV4-3
j_gene: TRBJ2-5
d_gene: .
CDR3nt: TGCGCCAGCAGCCATACAGGGCTGGGGGCCCAAGAGACCCAGTACTTC
CDR3aa: CASSHTGLGAQETQYF

abundance: .
v_gene: TRBV28
j_gene: TRBJ2-3
d_gene: .
CDR3nt: TGTGCCAGCAGTCTCCCCCAGCCGTCCCGCGACTATTTT
CDR3aa: CASSLPQPSRDYF

abundance: .
v_gene: TRBV6-2/TRBV6-3
j_gene: TRBJ2-7
d_gene: .
CDR3nt: TGTGCCAGCAGTTACGCGGCAGGGCCAGGGGTCGAGCAGTACTTC
CDR3aa: CASSYAAGPGVEQYF

abundance: .
v_gene: TRBV4-1
j_gene: TRBJ1-4
d_gene: TRBD1
CDR3nt: TGCGCCAGCAGCACCGGGACAGGGGTTGAAAAACTGTTTTTT
CDR3aa: CASSTGTGVEKLFF

abundance: .
v_gene: TRBV6-5
j_gene: TRBJ1-1
d_gene: TRBD1
CDR3nt: TGTGCCAGCAGTTACTCATCAGGGGGCAGGAACACTGAAGCTTTCTTT
CDR3aa: CASSYSSGGRNTEAFF

abundance: .
v_gene: TRBV29-1
j_gene: TRBJ2-3
d_gene: .
CDR3nt: TGCAGCGTCGCACCTCGGGACAGCACAGATACGCAGTATTTT
CDR3aa: CSVAPRDSTDTQYF

abundance: .
v_gene: TRBV9
j_gene: TRBJ2-5
d_gene: TRBD2
CDR3nt: TGTGCCAGCAGCGCCTTCCTAGCGGGGGCTGGGGAGACCCAGTACTTC
CDR3aa: CASSAFLAGAGETQYF

abundance: .
v_gene: TRBV29-1
j_gene: TRBJ2-3
d_gene: .
CDR3nt: TGCAGCGTTCAGGGGAGGGGGGTGACAGATACGCAGTATTTT
CDR3aa: CSVQGRGVTDTQYF

abundance: .
v_gene: TRBV7-2
j_gene: TRBJ2-3
d_gene: TRBD2
CDR3nt: TGTGCCAGCAGCTTAGCTAGGCGGGGGGGCCGCACAGATACGCAGTATTTT
CDR3aa: CASSLARRGGRTDTQYF

abundance: once
v_gene: TRBV24-1
j_gene: TRBJ1-5
d_gene: .
CDR3nt: TGTGCCACCAGTGATCCTACGTTCGGGCAGCCCCAGCATTTT
CDR3aa: CATSDPTFGQPQHF

abundance: .
v_gene: TRBV7-2
j_gene: TRBJ1-1
d_gene: .
CDR3nt: TGTGCCAGCAGACCCTCCGGGAACACTGAAGCTTTCTTT
CDR3aa: CASRPSGNTEAFF

abundance: .
v_gene: TRBV11-2
j_gene: TRBJ2-5
d_gene: TRBD2
CDR3nt: TGTGCCAGCAGAGTTGTTGGACTAGCGGAAGAGACCCAGTACTTC
CDR3aa: CASRVVGLAEETQYF

abundance: .
v_gene: TRBV6-2/TRBV6-3
j_gene: TRBJ2-5
d_gene: TRBD1
CDR3nt: TGTGCCAGCAGTCCCGGGACAGGGGGAAGCGAGACCCAGTACTTC
CDR3aa: CASSPGTGGSETQYF

abundance: .
v_gene: TRBV23-1
j_gene: TRBJ1-1
d_gene: TRBD1
CDR3nt: TGCGCCAGCAGTCGGAGGGGGCTGAACACTGAAGCTTTCTTT
CDR3aa: CASSRRGLNTEAFF

abundance: .
v_gene: TRBV12-5
j_gene: TRBJ2-3
d_gene: .
CDR3nt: TGTGCTAGTGGGGGAGCACCGACAGATACGCAGTATTTT
CDR3aa: CASGGAPTDTQYF

abundance: .
v_gene: TRBV7-3
j_gene: TRBJ2-3
d_gene: .
CDR3nt: TGTGCCAGCAGCTCAAAAGGGGGGCTGGGCGATACGCAGTATTTT
CDR3aa: CASSSKGGLGDTQYF

abundance: once
v_gene: TRBV7-2
j_gene: TRBJ2-7
d_gene: TRBD1
CDR3nt: TGTGCCAGCAGCCTTGACAGGGGCTCGGGTGAGCAGTACTTC
CDR3aa: CASSLDRGSGEQYF

abundance: .
v_gene: TRBV11-2
j_gene: TRBJ2-3
d_gene: .
CDR3nt: TGTGCCAGCAGCTTAGGGGCAGATACGCAGTATTTT
CDR3aa: CASSLGADTQYF

abundance: .
v_gene: TRBV10-2
j_gene: TRBJ1-2
d_gene: TRBD1
CDR3nt: TGCGCCAGCAGTGATCCGGGACAGGGGGCCTTGGACTATGGCTACACCTTC
CDR3aa: CASSDPGQGALDYGYTF

abundance: .
v_gene: TRBV6-5
j_gene: TRBJ2-7
d_gene: .
CDR3nt: TGTGCCAGCAGGCACGGATCCTACGAGCAGTACTTC
CDR3aa: CASRHGSYEQYF

abundance: .
v_gene: TRBV6-6
j_gene: TRBJ1-4
d_gene: .
CDR3nt: TGTGCCAGCAGTTACTCGGCAGCTAATGAAAAACTGTTTTTT
CDR3aa: CASSYSAANEKLFF

abundance: .
v_gene: TRBV12-3/TRBV12-4
j_gene: TRBJ1-2
d_gene: .
CDR3nt: TGTGCCAGCAGTTTTTGGGGGCAGGATGGCTACACCTTC
CDR3aa: CASSFWGQDGYTF

abundance: .
v_gene: TRBV3-1/TRBV3-2
j_gene: TRBJ1-1
d_gene: .
CDR3nt: TGTGCCAGCAGCCGTGCCTTATCTTCTGAAGCTTTCTTT
CDR3aa: CASSRALSSEAFF

abundance: .
v_gene: TRBV2
j_gene: TRBJ2-7
d_gene: .
CDR3nt: TGTGCCAGCAGGAAGGGGGGGGGCCTCATCTACGAGCAGTACTTC
CDR3aa: CASRKGGGLIYEQYF

abundance: .
v_gene: TRBV9
j_gene: TRBJ2-5
d_gene: TRBD1
CDR3nt: TGTGCCAGCAGCGTGCAGACAGGGTGGCAAGAGACCCAGTACTTC
CDR3aa: CASSVQTGWQETQYF

abundance: .
v_gene: TRBV5-5
j_gene: TRBJ2-5
d_gene: TRBD2
CDR3nt: TGTGCCAGCAGCTCATGGATTACTAGCGATCAAGAGACCCAGTACTTC
CDR3aa: CASSSWITSDQETQYF

abundance: few
v_gene: TRBV15
j_gene: TRBJ1-6
d_gene: .
CDR3nt: TGTGCCACCAGCAGAGATAAACCGGATCTCAATTCACCCCTCCACTTT
CDR3aa: CATSRDKPDLNSPLHF

abundance: .
v_gene: TRBV29-1
j_gene: TRBJ2-3
d_gene: .
CDR3nt: TGCAGCGTTGAAAGTAGAGAGGGCCCCACAGATACGCAGTATTTT
CDR3aa: CSVESREGPTDTQYF

abundance: few
v_gene: TRBV27
j_gene: TRBJ1-1
d_gene: .
CDR3nt: TGTGCCAGCAGTTTCCACCGGGAGAACACTGAAGCTTTCTTT
CDR3aa: CASSFHRENTEAFF

abundance: .
v_gene: TRBV24-1
j_gene: TRBJ2-5
d_gene: .
CDR3nt: TGTGCCACCAGTGCCGGGGTGCATGAGACCCAGTACTTC
CDR3aa: CATSAGVHETQYF

abundance: .
v_gene: TRBV6-5
j_gene: TRBJ1-1
d_gene: TRBD1
CDR3nt: TGTGCCAGCAGTTCATGGACAGGGGGCACTGAAGCTTTCTTT
CDR3aa: CASSSWTGGTEAFF

abundance: .
v_gene: TRBV15
j_gene: TRBJ1-6
d_gene: .
CDR3nt: TGTGCCACCAGCAGCAACCGGGCCGGAGGTCCCCCTTCAATTTCACCCCTCCACTTT
CDR3aa: CATSSNRAGGPPSISPLHF

abundance: .
v_gene: TRBV5-1
j_gene: TRBJ1-5
d_gene: .
CDR3nt: TGCGCCAGCAGCCACACAGGAGGGAATCAGCCCCAGCATTTT
CDR3aa: CASSHTGGNQPQHF

abundance: .
v_gene: TRBV24-1
j_gene: TRBJ2-2
d_gene: .
CDR3nt: TGTGCCACCAGCGGATTTTACCAGAACACCGGGGAGCTGTTTTTT
CDR3aa: CATSGFYQNTGELFF

abundance: .
v_gene: TRBV5-1
j_gene: TRBJ2-2
d_gene: TRBD1
CDR3nt: TGCGCCAGCAGCGAACAACCCGGGACAGGGGTTTTCGGGGAGCTGTTTTTT
CDR3aa: CASSEQPGTGVFGELFF

abundance: .
v_gene: TRBV11-2
j_gene: TRBJ2-2
d_gene: TRBD2
CDR3nt: TGTGCCAGCAGCCGCGAGACTAGCGGGTCCGGGGAGCTGTTTTTT
CDR3aa: CASSRETSGSGELFF

abundance: .
v_gene: TRBV27
j_gene: TRBJ2-1
d_gene: .
CDR3nt: TGTGCCAGCAGTCCCTCCCTCGGGGGGCCGGGTAATGAGCAGTTCTTC
CDR3aa: CASSPSLGGPGNEQFF

abundance: .
v_gene: TRBV10-3
j_gene: TRBJ1-1
d_gene: .
CDR3nt: TGTGCCATCAGTGACAGAAACACTGAAGCTTTCTTT
CDR3aa: CAISDRNTEAFF

abundance: once
v_gene: TRBV2
j_gene: TRBJ2-3
d_gene: TRBD2
CDR3nt: TGTGCCAGCAGAGAAACTAGCGGGGGGGCCACAGATACGCAGTATTTT
CDR3aa: CASRETSGGATDTQYF

abundance: .
v_gene: TRBV19
j_gene: TRBJ1-6
d_gene: .
CDR3nt: TGTGCCAGTACCCCGGGGGGGGCAGTGGGGTTCTACAATTCACCCCTCCACTTT
CDR3aa: CASTPGGAVGFYNSPLHF

abundance: .
v_gene: TRBV6-6
j_gene: TRBJ2-3
d_gene: TRBD2
CDR3nt: TGTGCCAGCAGCGCCGCGGACCGGGTAGCGGGGGGGCTCTATTGGAATACGCAGTATTTT
CDR3aa: CASSAADRVAGGLYWNTQYF

abundance: .
v_gene: TRBV25-1
j_gene: TRBJ2-7
d_gene: TRBD1
CDR3nt: TGTGCCAGCAGTGTCCCGCCGGGACAGGGGGCGCTCGAGCAGTACTTC
CDR3aa: CASSVPPGQGALEQYF